These T cell receptor beta chains were read from a single sample in a study of technical replicates of blood from a handful of donors. TCRdb's copy holds only in-frame clones and misses some; the assay was immunoSEQ multiplex PCR. Of about 94,000 clones in the sample, 95% were seen once. The sample comprised T cells isolated from PBMCs. These receptors all come from a human donor in good health. The CDR3 runs from the conserved cysteine through the conserved F or W. A D gene is named only where the DNA matches it firmly.

J gene: TRBJ2-5; CDR3 length: 15; D gene: NA; V gene: TRBV2; CDR3 DNA: TGTGCCAGCAGTGAAGAAAATACGGGCCAAGAGACCCAGTACTTC; CDR3 protein: CASSEENTGQETQYF
J gene: TRBJ1-3; CDR3 length: 17; D gene: TRBD1; V gene: TRBV5-4; CDR3 DNA: TGTGCCAGCAGTCGTCCGGGACAGGGGAATAAGGGAAACACCATATATTTT; CDR3 protein: CASSRPGQGNKGNTIYF
J gene: TRBJ2-2; CDR3 length: 19; D gene: NA; V gene: TRBV11-2; CDR3 DNA: TGTGCCAGCAGCTTAACCCCCCTTCCGGGACAAACGAACACCGGGGAGCTGTTTTTT; CDR3 protein: CASSLTPLPGQTNTGELFF
J gene: TRBJ1-2; CDR3 length: 13; D gene: TRBD1; V gene: TRBV27; CDR3 DNA: TGTGCCAGCATGGGGGACAGGGTTTATGGCTACACCTTC; CDR3 protein: CASMGDRVYGYTF
J gene: TRBJ2-2; CDR3 length: 14; D gene: TRBD2; V gene: TRBV9; CDR3 DNA: TGTGCCAGCAGCGTAGGTCTAGCGGTGGAGGAGCTGTTTTTT; CDR3 protein: CASSVGLAVEELFF
J gene: TRBJ2-3; CDR3 length: 14; D gene: NA; V gene: TRBV7-9; CDR3 DNA: TGTGCCAGCAGCTTAACACAGGTGGAGGATACGCAGTATTTT; CDR3 protein: CASSLTQVEDTQYF
J gene: TRBJ1-4; CDR3 length: 13; D gene: NA; V gene: TRBV18; CDR3 DNA: TGTGCCAGCTCACCAGGCCCTAATGAAAAACTGTTTTTT; CDR3 protein: CASSPGPNEKLFF
J gene: TRBJ2-2; CDR3 length: 15; D gene: TRBD2; V gene: TRBV5-1; CDR3 DNA: TGCGCCAGCAGCTTGGTCCCGGGAGGGACCGGGGAGCTGTTTTTT; CDR3 protein: CASSLVPGGTGELFF
J gene: TRBJ1-3; CDR3 length: 15; D gene: TRBD1; V gene: TRBV5-1; CDR3 DNA: TGCGCCAGCAGCTTGGGGGACAGCTCAGGAAACACCATATATTTT; CDR3 protein: CASSLGDSSGNTIYF
J gene: TRBJ1-4; CDR3 length: 13; D gene: NA; V gene: TRBV5-1; CDR3 DNA: TGCGCCAGCAGCTTGGTCCAGAATGAAAAACTGTTTTTT; CDR3 protein: CASSLVQNEKLFF
J gene: TRBJ2-2; CDR3 length: 14; D gene: TRBD1; V gene: TRBV11-3; CDR3 DNA: TGTGCCAGCTATAACAGGGGTGACACCGGGGAGCTGTTTTTT; CDR3 protein: CASYNRGDTGELFF
J gene: TRBJ2-1; CDR3 length: 14; D gene: TRBD2; V gene: TRBV7-7; CDR3 DNA: TGTGCTAGCAGCCAGGGACTAGTCAACAATGAGCAGTTCTTC; CDR3 protein: CASSQGLVNNEQFF
J gene: TRBJ2-7; CDR3 length: 15; D gene: TRBD1; V gene: TRBV4-2; CDR3 DNA: TGTGCCAGCAGCCAAGTCGACAGGGATCAGGTCGAGCAGTACTTC; CDR3 protein: CASSQVDRDQVEQYF
J gene: TRBJ2-3; CDR3 length: 18; D gene: NA; V gene: TRBV7-9; CDR3 DNA: TGTGCCAGCCCCTCCGACCCCACAGGGTCCCTTAGCACAGATACGCAGTATTTT; CDR3 protein: CASPSDPTGSLSTDTQYF
J gene: TRBJ2-7; CDR3 length: 14; D gene: TRBD1; V gene: TRBV19; CDR3 DNA: TGTGCCAGCGCCCCGGGGACAGGATCCTACGAGCAGTACTTC; CDR3 protein: CASAPGTGSYEQYF
J gene: TRBJ1-3; CDR3 length: 12; D gene: NA; V gene: TRBV7-9; CDR3 DNA: TGTGCCAGCAGCCGCGGAGGAAACACCATATATTTT; CDR3 protein: CASSRGGNTIYF
J gene: TRBJ2-2; CDR3 length: 15; D gene: NA; V gene: TRBV10-1; CDR3 DNA: TGCGCCAGCATCCTAAGCGAGAACATTGCCGGGGAGCTGTTTTTT; CDR3 protein: CASILSENIAGELFF
J gene: TRBJ1-5; CDR3 length: 16; D gene: TRBD1; V gene: TRBV19; CDR3 DNA: TGTGCCAGTAGTATAGCTCCGGACAGGGTATTTCAGCCCCAGCATTTT; CDR3 protein: CASSIAPDRVFQPQHF
J gene: TRBJ1-2; CDR3 length: 12; D gene: TRBD1; V gene: TRBV6-5; CDR3 DNA: TGTGCCACCCGGGACAGGAACTATGGCTACACCTTC; CDR3 protein: CATRDRNYGYTF
J gene: TRBJ2-7; CDR3 length: 12; D gene: TRBD2; V gene: TRBV28; CDR3 DNA: TGTGCCAGCGGGACTATCTCCTACGAGCAGTACTTC; CDR3 protein: CASGTISYEQYF
J gene: TRBJ2-1; CDR3 length: 13; D gene: NA; V gene: TRBV19; CDR3 DNA: TGTGCCAGTAGTATTACCAACGGGAATGAGCAGTTCTTC; CDR3 protein: CASSITNGNEQFF
J gene: TRBJ1-2; CDR3 length: 13; D gene: NA; V gene: TRBV10-1; CDR3 DNA: TGCGCCAGCAGTGCGGGGGAAGCTGATGGCTACACCTTC; CDR3 protein: CASSAGEADGYTF
J gene: TRBJ2-3; CDR3 length: 15; D gene: NA; V gene: TRBV6-6; CDR3 DNA: TGTGCCAGCAGGTACCGCCCAGGGTCCAAAGATACGCAGTATTTT; CDR3 protein: CASRYRPGSKDTQYF
J gene: TRBJ2-1; CDR3 length: 16; D gene: TRBD2; V gene: TRBV19; CDR3 DNA: TGTGCCAGTAGTTCGCGGGGGAGGTTGGGTGGAAATGAGCAGTTCTTC; CDR3 protein: CASSSRGRLGGNEQFF
J gene: TRBJ2-7; CDR3 length: 14; D gene: NA; V gene: TRBV5-8; CDR3 DNA: TGTGCCAGCAGCTTGGTCGGAGAAAACTACGAGCAGTACTTC; CDR3 protein: CASSLVGENYEQYF
J gene: TRBJ1-1; CDR3 length: 13; D gene: TRBD1; V gene: TRBV7-9; CDR3 DNA: TGTGCCAGCAGCCCCAAGGGACAGGGCTGGCCTTTCTTT; CDR3 protein: CASSPKGQGWPFF
J gene: TRBJ2-4; CDR3 length: 16; D gene: NA; V gene: TRBV5-4; CDR3 DNA: TGTGCCAGCAGCTTTCAAGTTTGGGGGGAGAAAAACATTCAGTACTTC; CDR3 protein: CASSFQVWGEKNIQYF
J gene: TRBJ2-1; CDR3 length: 16; D gene: NA; V gene: TRBV6-4; CDR3 DNA: TGTGCCAGCAGTGACTCGTGGGAGAAAGGGTACAATGAGCAGTTCTTC; CDR3 protein: CASSDSWEKGYNEQFF
J gene: TRBJ2-7; CDR3 length: 14; D gene: NA; V gene: TRBV27; CDR3 DNA: TGTGCCAGCAGTTTTAGCCAACGGGCGGGAGAGCAGTACTTC; CDR3 protein: CASSFSQRAGEQYF
J gene: TRBJ2-7; CDR3 length: 13; D gene: NA; V gene: TRBV30; CDR3 DNA: TGTGCCTGGACCGAAGGGAGCTCCTACGAGCAGTACTTC; CDR3 protein: CAWTEGSSYEQYF
J gene: TRBJ2-2; CDR3 length: 16; D gene: NA; V gene: TRBV9; CDR3 DNA: TGTGCCAGCAGCGGTCTGGGCAGGGGTTCCGCCGGGGAGCTGTTTTTT; CDR3 protein: CASSGLGRGSAGELFF
J gene: TRBJ2-1; CDR3 length: 15; D gene: TRBD2; V gene: TRBV2; CDR3 DNA: TGTGCCACCCGAGGACTAGCGGGGACCGACAATGAGCAGTTCTTC; CDR3 protein: CATRGLAGTDNEQFF
J gene: TRBJ2-3; CDR3 length: 16; D gene: TRBD2; V gene: TRBV10-3; CDR3 DNA: TGTGCCATCAGTGAAGGGACTAGCGGGAGAGGAGATACGCAGTATTTT; CDR3 protein: CAISEGTSGRGDTQYF
J gene: TRBJ2-7; CDR3 length: 13; D gene: TRBD2; V gene: TRBV6-1; CDR3 DNA: TGTGCCACTAGGACTAGCGGGAGCAATGAGCAGTACTTC; CDR3 protein: CATRTSGSNEQYF
J gene: TRBJ2-2; CDR3 length: 15; D gene: NA; V gene: TRBV5-1; CDR3 DNA: TGCGCCAGCAGCTTGGTCGGGACGAACACCGGGGAGCTGTTTTTT; CDR3 protein: CASSLVGTNTGELFF